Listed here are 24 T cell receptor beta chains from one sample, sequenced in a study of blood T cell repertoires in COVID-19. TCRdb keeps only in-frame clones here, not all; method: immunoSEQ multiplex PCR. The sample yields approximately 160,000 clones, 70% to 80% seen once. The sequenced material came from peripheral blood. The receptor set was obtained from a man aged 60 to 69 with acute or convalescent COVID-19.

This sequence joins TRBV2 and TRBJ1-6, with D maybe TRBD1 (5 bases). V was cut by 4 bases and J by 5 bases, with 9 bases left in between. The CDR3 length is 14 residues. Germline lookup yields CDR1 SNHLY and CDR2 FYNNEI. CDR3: CASSGQGDNSPLHF. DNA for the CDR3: TGTGCCAGCAGTGGGCAGGGTGATAATTCACCCCTCCACTTT. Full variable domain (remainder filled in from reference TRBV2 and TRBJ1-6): EPEVTQTPSHQVTQMGQEVILRCVPISNHLYFYWYRQILGQKVEFLVSFYNNEISEKSEIFDDQFSVERPDGSNFTLKIRSTKLEDSAMYFCASSGQGDNSPLHFGNGTRLTVT.

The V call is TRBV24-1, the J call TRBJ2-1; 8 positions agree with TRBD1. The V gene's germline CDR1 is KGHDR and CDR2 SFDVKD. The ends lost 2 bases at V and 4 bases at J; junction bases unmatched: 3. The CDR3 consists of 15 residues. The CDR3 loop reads CATSDSRGRYNEQFF. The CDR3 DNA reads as TGTGCCACCAGTGATTCCAGGGGGCGATACAATGAGCAGTTCTTC.

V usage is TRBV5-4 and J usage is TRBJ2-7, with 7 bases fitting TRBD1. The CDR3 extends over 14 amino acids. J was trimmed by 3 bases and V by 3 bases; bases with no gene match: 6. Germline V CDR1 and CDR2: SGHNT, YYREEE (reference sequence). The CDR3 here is CASSSGQMIYEQYF. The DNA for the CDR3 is TGTGCCAGCAGCTCGGGACAGATGATCTACGAGCAGTACTTC.

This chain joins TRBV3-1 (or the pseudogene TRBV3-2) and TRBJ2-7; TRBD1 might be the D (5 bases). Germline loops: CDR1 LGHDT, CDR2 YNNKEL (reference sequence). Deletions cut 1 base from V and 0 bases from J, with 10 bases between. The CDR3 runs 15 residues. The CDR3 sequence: CASSQGPGPSYEQYF. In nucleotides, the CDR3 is TGTGCCAGCAGCCAAGGTCCAGGGCCCTCCTACGAGCAGTACTTC.

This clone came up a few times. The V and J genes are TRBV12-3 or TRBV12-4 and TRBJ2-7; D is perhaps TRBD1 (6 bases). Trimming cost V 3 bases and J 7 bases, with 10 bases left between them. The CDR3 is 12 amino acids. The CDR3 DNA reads TGTGCCAGCAGTTTCGAGGGGGTGGAGCAGTACTTC. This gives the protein CASSFEGVEQYF.

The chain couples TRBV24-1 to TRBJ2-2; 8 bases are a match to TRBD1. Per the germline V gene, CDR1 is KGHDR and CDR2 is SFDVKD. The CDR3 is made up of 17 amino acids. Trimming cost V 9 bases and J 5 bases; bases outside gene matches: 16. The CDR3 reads CATAVGTGQGWTGELFF. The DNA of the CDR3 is TGTGCCACCGCCGTCGGAACCGGACAGGGTTGGACCGGGGAGCTGTTTTTT.

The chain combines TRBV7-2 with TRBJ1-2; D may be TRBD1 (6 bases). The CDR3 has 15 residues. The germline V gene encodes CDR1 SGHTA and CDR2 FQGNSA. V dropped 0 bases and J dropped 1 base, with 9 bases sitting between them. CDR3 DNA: TGTGCCAGCAGCTTAGCAAGGACAGATAACTATGGCTACACCTTC. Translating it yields CASSLARTDNYGYTF.

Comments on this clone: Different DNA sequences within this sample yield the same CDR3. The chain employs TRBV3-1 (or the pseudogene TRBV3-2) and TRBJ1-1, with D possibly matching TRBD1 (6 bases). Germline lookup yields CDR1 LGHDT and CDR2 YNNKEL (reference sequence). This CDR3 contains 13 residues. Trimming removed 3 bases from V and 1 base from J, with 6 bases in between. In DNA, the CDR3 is TGTGCCAGCAGCCAGGGGGCGAACACTGAAGCTTTCTTT. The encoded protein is CASSQGANTEAFF.

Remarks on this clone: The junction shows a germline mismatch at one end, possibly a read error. The CDR3 sequence: CASSLSYSNQETQYF. In nucleotides, the CDR3 is TGTGCTAGCAGCTTATCATACTCAAACCAAGAGACCCAGTACTTC. J is TRBJ2-5 and V is TRBV7-7; D not resolved. The germline gives CDR1 SSHAT, CDR2 FNYEAQ (reference sequence). The CDR3 is 15 amino acids.

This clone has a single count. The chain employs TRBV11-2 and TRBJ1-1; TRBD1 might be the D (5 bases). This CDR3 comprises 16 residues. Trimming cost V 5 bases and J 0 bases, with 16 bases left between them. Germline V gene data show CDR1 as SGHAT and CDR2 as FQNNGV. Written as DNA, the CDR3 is TGTGCCAGCAGCAAGTCGGGGGTATTTATGAACACTGAAGCTTTCTTT. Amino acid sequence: CASSKSGVFMNTEAFF.

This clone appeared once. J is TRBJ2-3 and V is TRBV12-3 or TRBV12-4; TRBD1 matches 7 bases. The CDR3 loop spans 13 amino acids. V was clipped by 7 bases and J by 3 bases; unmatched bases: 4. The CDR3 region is CASTGQLTDTQYF. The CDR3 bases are TGTGCCAGCACGGGACAGCTGACAGATACGCAGTATTTT.

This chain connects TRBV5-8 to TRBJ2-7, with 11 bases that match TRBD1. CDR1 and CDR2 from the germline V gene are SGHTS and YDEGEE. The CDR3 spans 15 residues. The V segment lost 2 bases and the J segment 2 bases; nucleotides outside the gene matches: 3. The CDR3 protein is CASSFGTGGTYEQYF. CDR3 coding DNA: TGTGCCAGCAGCTTCGGGACAGGGGGTACCTACGAGCAGTACTTC.

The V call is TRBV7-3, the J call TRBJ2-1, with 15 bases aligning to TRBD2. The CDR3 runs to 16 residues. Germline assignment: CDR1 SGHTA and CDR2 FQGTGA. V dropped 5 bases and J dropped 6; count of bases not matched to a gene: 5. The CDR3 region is CASSLGLAGGLNEQFF. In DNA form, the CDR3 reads TGTGCCAGCAGCCTCGGACTAGCGGGGGGGCTCAATGAGCAGTTCTTC.

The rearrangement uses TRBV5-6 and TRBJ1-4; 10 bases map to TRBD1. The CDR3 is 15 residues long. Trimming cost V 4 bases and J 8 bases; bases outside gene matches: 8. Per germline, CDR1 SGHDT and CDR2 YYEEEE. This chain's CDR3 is CASSGGTGVREKLFF. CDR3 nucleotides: TGTGCCAGCAGCGGGGGGACAGGGGTGCGGGAAAAACTGTTTTTT.

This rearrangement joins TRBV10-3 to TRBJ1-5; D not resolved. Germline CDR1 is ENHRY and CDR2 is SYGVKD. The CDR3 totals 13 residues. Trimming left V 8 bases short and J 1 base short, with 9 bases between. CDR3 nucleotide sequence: TGTGCCATCGGACTGGGCAGCAATCAGCCCCAGCATTTT. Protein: CAIGLGSNQPQHF.

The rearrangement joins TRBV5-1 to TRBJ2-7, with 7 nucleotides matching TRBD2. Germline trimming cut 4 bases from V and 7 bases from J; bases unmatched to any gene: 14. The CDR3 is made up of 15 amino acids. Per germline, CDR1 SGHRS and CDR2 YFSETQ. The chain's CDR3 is CASSLVPTGGREQYF. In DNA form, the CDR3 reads TGCGCCAGCAGCCTAGTCCCAACCGGGGGGAGAGAGCAGTACTTC.

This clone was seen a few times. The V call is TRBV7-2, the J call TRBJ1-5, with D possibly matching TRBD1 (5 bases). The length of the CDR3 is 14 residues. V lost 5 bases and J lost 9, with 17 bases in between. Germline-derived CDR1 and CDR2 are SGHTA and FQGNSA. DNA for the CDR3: TGTGCCAGCAGCCGGACACCATCAAGGCTGCCCCAGCATTTT. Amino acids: CASSRTPSRLPQHF. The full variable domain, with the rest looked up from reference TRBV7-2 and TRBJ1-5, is GAGVSQSPSNKVTEKGKDVELRCDPISGHTALYWYRQSLGQGLEFLIYFQGNSAPDKSGLPSDRFSAERTGGSVSTLTIQRTQQEDSAVYLCASSRTPSRLPQHFGDGTRLSIL.

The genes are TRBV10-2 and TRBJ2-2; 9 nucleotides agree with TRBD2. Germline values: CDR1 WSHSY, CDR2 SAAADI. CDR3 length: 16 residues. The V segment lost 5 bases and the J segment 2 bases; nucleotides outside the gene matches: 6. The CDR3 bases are TGCGCCAGCAGTAAGACTAGCGGAGGTAACACCGGGGAGCTGTTTTTT. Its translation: CASSKTSGGNTGELFF.

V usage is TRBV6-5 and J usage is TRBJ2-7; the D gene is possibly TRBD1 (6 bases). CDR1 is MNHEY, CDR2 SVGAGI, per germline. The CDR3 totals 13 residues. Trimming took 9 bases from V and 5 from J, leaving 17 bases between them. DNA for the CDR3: TGTGCCAGTACGCGTGGGGGCCGGAACGAGCAGTACTTC. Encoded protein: CASTRGGRNEQYF.

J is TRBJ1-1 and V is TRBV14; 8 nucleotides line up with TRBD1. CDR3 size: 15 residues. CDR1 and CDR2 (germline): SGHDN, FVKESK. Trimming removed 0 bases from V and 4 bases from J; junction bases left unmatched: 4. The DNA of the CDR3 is TGTGCCAGCAGCCAAGATTTACAGGGGGGCACTGAAGCTTTCTTT. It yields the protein CASSQDLQGGTEAFF.

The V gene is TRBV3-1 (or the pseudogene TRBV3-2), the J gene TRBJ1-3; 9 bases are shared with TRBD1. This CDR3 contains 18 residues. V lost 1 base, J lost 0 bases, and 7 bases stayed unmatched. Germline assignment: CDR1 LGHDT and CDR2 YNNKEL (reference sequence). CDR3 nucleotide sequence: TGTGCCAGCAGCCAAGTGGGGACAGGGATTTCCTCTGGAAACACCATATATTTT. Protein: CASSQVGTGISSGNTIYF.

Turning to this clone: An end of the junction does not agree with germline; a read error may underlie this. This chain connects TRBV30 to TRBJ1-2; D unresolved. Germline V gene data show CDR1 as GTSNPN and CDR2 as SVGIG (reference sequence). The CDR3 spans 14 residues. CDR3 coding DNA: TGTGCCGGGAGGCCCTCCAAACAGAACTATGGCTACACCTTC. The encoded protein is CAGRPSKQNYGYTF.

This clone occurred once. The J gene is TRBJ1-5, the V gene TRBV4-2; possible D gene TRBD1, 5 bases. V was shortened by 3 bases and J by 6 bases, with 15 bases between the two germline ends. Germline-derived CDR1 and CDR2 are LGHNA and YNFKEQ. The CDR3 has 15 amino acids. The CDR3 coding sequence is TGTGCCAGCAGCCAGGGGGAGGAGGGCCCTCAGCCCCAGCATTTT. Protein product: CASSQGEEGPQPQHF.

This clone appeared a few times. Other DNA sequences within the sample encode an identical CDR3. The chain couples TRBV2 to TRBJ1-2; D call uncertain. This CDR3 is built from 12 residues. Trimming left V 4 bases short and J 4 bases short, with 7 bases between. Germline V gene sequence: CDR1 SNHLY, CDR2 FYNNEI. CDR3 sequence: CASSGGLYGYTF. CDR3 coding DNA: TGTGCCAGCAGTGGAGGGCTCTATGGCTACACCTTC.